The clone carrying this TCR beta chain was seen once. This sample was included in a study of blood T cell repertoires in COVID-19. Original processing methods: Reference gene primer amplification gave nucleated cell count estimates. TCRdb keeps only in-frame clones here, not all; method: immunoSEQ multiplex PCR. V and J calls plus clone size are reproduced from that table; the DNA served to infer D and trimming. The sample shows fewer than 500,000 clones, 75% to 90% of them seen only once. Germline CDR1 and CDR2: SGHNT and YYREEE (reference sequence). This CDR3 contains 16 residues. V was trimmed by 2 bases and J by 6 bases, leaving 20 bases between them.

The chain combines TRBV5-4 with TRBJ1-1, with TRBD1 as a possible D gene (5 bases). This clonotype originated in a woman in her thirties with active or convalescent COVID-19. Material for sequencing was peripheral blood. CDR3 sequence reads: CASSLAAGLVDSEAFF. The CDR3 DNA is TGTGCCAGCAGCTTAGCTGCAGGGTTGGTAGACTCTGAAGCTTTCTTT.